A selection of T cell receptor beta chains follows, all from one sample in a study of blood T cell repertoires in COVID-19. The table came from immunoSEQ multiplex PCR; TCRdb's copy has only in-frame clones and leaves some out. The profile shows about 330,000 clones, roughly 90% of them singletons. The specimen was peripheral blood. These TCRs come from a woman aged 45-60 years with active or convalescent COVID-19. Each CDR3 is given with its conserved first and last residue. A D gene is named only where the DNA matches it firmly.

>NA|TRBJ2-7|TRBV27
CASSLSKGVYEQYF
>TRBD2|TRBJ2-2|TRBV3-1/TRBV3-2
CASSQARLAGVRAGELFF
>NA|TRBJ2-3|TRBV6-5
CASSLGVTDTQYF
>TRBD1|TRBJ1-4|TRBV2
CASSIGTARGEKLFF
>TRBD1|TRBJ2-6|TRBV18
CASSQGATGANVLTF
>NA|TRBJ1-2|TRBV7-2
CASSFSSNYGYTF
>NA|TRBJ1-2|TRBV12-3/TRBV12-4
CASSETTNYGYTF
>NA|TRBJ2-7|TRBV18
CASSPPVRGHYEQYF
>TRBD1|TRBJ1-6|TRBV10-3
CAISDFGGTGVGSPLHF
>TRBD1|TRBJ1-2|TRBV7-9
CASSPDRAHGYTF
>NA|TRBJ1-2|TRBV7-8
CASSLEQSNYGYTF
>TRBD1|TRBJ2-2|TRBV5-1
CASSSGQGGRTGELFF
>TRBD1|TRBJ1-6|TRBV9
CASSVWDRGNSPLHF
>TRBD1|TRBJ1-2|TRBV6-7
CASSRSTGVDLDGYTF
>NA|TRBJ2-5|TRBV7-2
CASSKGDFQETQYF
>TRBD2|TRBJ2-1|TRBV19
CASSMESGTRAQNEQFF
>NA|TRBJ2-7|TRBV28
CASSLSEQYF
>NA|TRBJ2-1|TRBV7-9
CASSSELAIDEQFF
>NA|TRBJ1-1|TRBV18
CASSPPDSAYTEAFF
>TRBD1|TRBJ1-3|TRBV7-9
CASSTGQALNTIYF
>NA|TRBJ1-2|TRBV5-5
CASSGQNYGYTF
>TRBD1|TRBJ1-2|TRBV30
CAWTQTGSYYGYTF
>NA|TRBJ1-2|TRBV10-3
CAISPANQGTYGYTF
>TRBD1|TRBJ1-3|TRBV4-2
CASSQDGTGEAGNTIYF
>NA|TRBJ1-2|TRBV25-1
CASSVTGLGYTF
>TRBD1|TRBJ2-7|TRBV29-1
CSGAFRGSGQYF
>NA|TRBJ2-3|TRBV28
CASTVGSIVTDTQYF
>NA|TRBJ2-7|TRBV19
CASSSRPGNEQYF
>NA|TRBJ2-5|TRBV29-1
CSVSTGSRVETQYF
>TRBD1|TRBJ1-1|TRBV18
CASSPRTGSDTEAFF
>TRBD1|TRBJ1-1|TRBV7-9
CASSQTDRGWNTEAFF
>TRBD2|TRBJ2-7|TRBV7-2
CASSLPKSGASSYEQYF
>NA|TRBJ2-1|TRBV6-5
CASSYSTGGYNEQFF